Listed below are T cell receptor beta chains from one sample, sequenced in a study of blood T cell repertoires in COVID-19. TCRdb keeps only in-frame clones here, not all; method: immunoSEQ multiplex PCR. The profile covers 150,000 or so clones, with about 80% appearing a single time and around 10% taken by the ten largest. Sequenced material: peripheral blood. The receptors stem from a woman aged 60-75 years with COVID-19, enrolled during active disease. Each CDR3 is given with its conserved first and last residue. D genes are given only for firm matches. The listing skips clone size in some rows; elsewhere it reads once, few, many or a size class.

d_gene	v_gene	j_gene	abundance	CDR3aa	CDR3nt
TRBD2	TRBV4-2	TRBJ2-1	-	CASSPTTSGRAGEQFF	TGTGCCAGCAGCCCGACGACTAGCGGGAGGGCCGGTGAGCAGTTCTTC
TRBD1	TRBV18	TRBJ1-6	few	CASSPQGAGSPLHF	TGTGCCAGCTCCCCACAGGGGGCGGGTTCACCCCTCCACTTT
-	TRBV19	TRBJ1-1	-	CASSIGGNTEAFF	TGTGCCAGTAGTATAGGAGGGAACACTGAAGCTTTCTTT
TRBD1	TRBV5-1	TRBJ1-2	few	CASSLAEGSGTAF	TGCGCCAGCAGCTTGGCGGAAGGTTCCGGGACAGCCTTC
-	TRBV5-6	TRBJ1-6	-	CASSLRTGYNSPLHF	TGTGCCAGCAGCTTGAGGACGGGGTATAATTCACCCCTCCACTTT
TRBD1	TRBV27	TRBJ1-2	-	CASSVTGADGYTF	TGTGCCAGCAGTGTGACAGGGGCTGATGGCTACACCTTC
-	TRBV6-1	TRBJ1-1	once	CASSPLRGMNTEAFF	TGTGCCAGCAGTCCCTTAAGGGGTATGAACACTGAAGCTTTCTTT
-	TRBV7-9	TRBJ1-2	-	CASSLDEGSNYGYTF	TGTGCCAGCAGCCTAGATGAAGGGAGCAACTATGGCTACACCTTC
-	TRBV7-3	TRBJ1-1	-	CASSAMGPDTEAFF	TGTGCCAGCAGTGCAATGGGGCCGGATACTGAAGCTTTCTTT
-	TRBV6-5	TRBJ2-4	-	CASRPPGVGNIQYF	TGTGCCAGCAGGCCCCCGGGGGTAGGAAACATTCAGTACTTC
-	TRBV18	TRBJ2-7	-	CASSPSGAGSYEQYF	TGTGCCAGCTCACCATCAGGGGCCGGGTCCTACGAGCAGTACTTC
-	TRBV5-1	TRBJ1-5	-	CASSLAYGDQPQHF	TGCGCCAGCAGCTTGGCATACGGGGATCAGCCCCAGCATTTT
-	TRBV7-2	TRBJ1-4	-	CASSLAAGANEKLFF	TGTGCCAGCAGCTTAGCTGCAGGGGCGAATGAAAAACTGTTTTTT
-	TRBV3-1/TRBV3-2	TRBJ1-1	-	CASSQERGLGTEAFF	TGTGCCAGCAGCCAAGAGCGAGGGTTGGGCACTGAAGCTTTCTTT
-	TRBV4-2	TRBJ1-2	-	CASSQDWLGGASEANYGYTF	TGTGCCAGCAGCCAAGATTGGTTGGGCGGGGCCTCTGAAGCTAACTATGGCTACACCTTC
-	TRBV7-8	TRBJ1-2	once	CASTQRGHGYTF	TGTGCCAGCACCCAACGGGGTCATGGCTACACCTTC
TRBD1	TRBV2	TRBJ1-2	-	CASRTGGGGYTF	TGTGCCAGCAGGACAGGGGGAGGTGGCTACACCTTC
-	TRBV19	TRBJ1-2	once	CASFTPRRANYGYTF	TGTGCCAGTTTTACCCCCCGGCGGGCGAACTATGGCTACACCTTC
-	TRBV6-1	TRBJ2-1	few	CASSEGSSYNEQFF	TGTGCCAGCAGTGAAGGGAGCTCCTACAATGAGCAGTTCTTC
TRBD1	TRBV18	TRBJ1-1	few	CASSLAGTGKTEAFF	TGTGCCAGCTCACTTGCTGGGACAGGGAAAACTGAAGCTTTCTTT